The rows below give T cell receptor beta chains drawn from one sample of a study of blood T cell repertoires in COVID-19. Repertoires were generated with immunoSEQ multiplex PCR, while TCRdb's copy carries only in-frame clones and drops some. The sample includes roughly 130,000 clones, more than 90% of them seen just once. Sequencing was performed on peripheral blood. These receptors were taken from a man aged 55 to 70 with COVID-19, enrolled during active disease. The CDR3 runs from the conserved cysteine through the conserved F or W. A D gene is named only where the DNA matches it firmly. Size values are once, few and many counts, or a class for expanded clones, and some rows have none.

.,once,TRBJ2-3,TRBV7-3,TGTGCCAGCAGCTTAGGGCAGCGCACAGATACGCAGTATTTT,CASSLGQRTDTQYF
TRBD1,.,TRBJ2-7,TRBV6-5,TGTGCCACGGGGACAGGGGGCTACGAGCAGTACTTC,CATGTGGYEQYF
TRBD2,once,TRBJ2-1,TRBV5-4,TGTGCCAGCAGCCGAGCCGAATCTGCGGGAGGGAACTACAATGAGCAGTTCTTC,CASSRAESAGGNYNEQFF
TRBD1,.,TRBJ1-5,TRBV9,TGTGCCAGCAGCCCGGACAGGGGCAATCAGCCCCAGCATTTT,CASSPDRGNQPQHF
TRBD2,.,TRBJ2-7,TRBV19,TGTGCCAGTACTGCCGGGACTAGCGACGAGCAGTACTTC,CASTAGTSDEQYF
.,.,TRBJ2-7,TRBV4-2,TGTGCCAGCAGCCAAGAGCGAGGATCCTACGAGCAGTACTTC,CASSQERGSYEQYF
TRBD1,.,TRBJ1-5,TRBV20-1,TGCAGTGCTAGTTCGACAGGGGGCTTTGATCAGCCCCAGCATTTT,CSASSTGGFDQPQHF
TRBD1,.,TRBJ2-7,TRBV7-9,TGTGCCAGCAGCTTAGCGGGGGACAGGCCCTCCATTTCGCCTTACGAGCAGTACTTC,CASSLAGDRPSISPYEQYF
.,.,TRBJ2-1,TRBV7-8,TGTGCCAGCAGCTTAAAGAGGGGGGGAGCGGGGCAATATTACAATGAGCAGTTCTTC,CASSLKRGGAGQYYNEQFF
TRBD2,.,TRBJ2-3,TRBV3-1/TRBV3-2,TGTGCCAGCAGCCAAGATACTAGCGGGGGGGCTACGCAGTATTTT,CASSQDTSGGATQYF
TRBD1,.,TRBJ2-3,TRBV5-1,TGCGCCAGCAGCTTGGAGGGCAGGGGGCCAGATACGCAGTATTTT,CASSLEGRGPDTQYF
.,.,TRBJ1-5,TRBV19,TGTGCCAGTAGAAAAATAGGGGGTGACAATCAGCCCCAGCATTTT,CASRKIGGDNQPQHF
TRBD2,.,TRBJ2-1,TRBV5-1,TGCGCCAGCAGCCGGAGCGGGACCTACAATGAGCAGTTCTTC,CASSRSGTYNEQFF
.,.,TRBJ2-3,TRBV7-3,TGTGCCAGCAGCTTCGGGAGCGGTACTGGCTCAGATACGCAGTATTTT,CASSFGSGTGSDTQYF
TRBD1,.,TRBJ1-2,TRBV30,TGTGCCTGGAGTTTAGTCCCGGGACAGGGTAAGGGCTACACCTTC,CAWSLVPGQGKGYTF
TRBD2,.,TRBJ2-1,TRBV6-5,TGTGCCAGCAGAACAAATAGCGGGAGGGCTTCGTTCTTC,CASRTNSGRASFF
TRBD1,.,TRBJ1-6,TRBV18,TGTGCCAGCTCCCGCTCCAGGGACAGGGCTTCACCCCTCCACTTT,CASSRSRDRASPLHF
.,.,TRBJ1-2,TRBV5-5,TGTGCCAGCAGCTTGGAGGAGGGACGCGGCTACACCTTC,CASSLEEGRGYTF
.,once,TRBJ1-4,TRBV2,TGTGCCAGCAGTGACGGTGGGGGGAATGAAAAACTGTTTTTT,CASSDGGGNEKLFF
.,few,TRBJ2-1,TRBV7-6,TGTGCCAGCAGCTCCTCTTATAGGGGCAACTACAATGAGCAGTTCTTC,CASSSSYRGNYNEQFF